The T cell receptor beta chain under discussion was sequenced for a study of regulatory and conventional T cells in RAG deficiency (TCRdb year 2017). For context, the study as a whole: High-throughput TCR beta sequencing was used to compare the repertoire diversity and composition of Treg, conventional CD4+ and CD8+ T cells between RAG-deficient patients and healthy controls.

Library creation used the immunoSEQ multiplex PCR assay. Rearranged TCR beta chain products were amplified from genomic DNA of sorted T-cell subsets and sequenced. The authors' pipeline ran thus. Shannon entropy and Simpson indices were used to measure the diversity of productive TCR beta rearrangements in each repertoire. Clonal expansion was assessed using the summed frequency of the 100 most abundant productive TCR beta clonotypes among total reads. A self-reactivity index based on amino acid usage at CDR3beta positions 6 and 7 was applied to the TRB repertoires. Two-way ANOVA was applied to the repertoire analyses, whereas Student t or Mann-Whitney tests were applied to the flow cytometric analyses. TCRdb took over this immuneACCESS table, retaining in-frame rearrangements with V and J assigned. Such tables are incomplete; in checked studies, under half of the missing clones stem from an unresolved V gene, and the remainder is unexplained. The V and J calls and clone size come from that table; D and trimming were worked out from the DNA. For this sample there are approximately 30,000 clones; 90% to 97% appear just once. Approximately 0.35% of the sample is in the top ten clones.

Before genomic DNA was extracted, conventional CD4+ T cells were isolated from blood as CD25-low CD127-high cells. Eight or nine healthy control donors served as the comparison group for repertoire analyses. To note about this clone: Its target antigen remains unknown. The input lacks base qualities; no much larger clone sits a single base away.

In the germline V gene (reference sequence), CDR1 corresponds to SGHKS and CDR2 to YYEKEE. The V and J ends are trimmed by 1 base and 0 bases, leaving 15 bases between them. The CDR3 numbers 17 residues from cysteine through phenylalanine. Of all the DNA, just the CDR3 is kept, 51 bases in frame from base 1. Overall study outcomes, separate from this receptor: RAG-deficient patients showed markedly lower Shannon entropy and higher Simpson indices than control T-cell subpopulations. Some T-cell subset analyses were not done for some subjects. Shorter CDR3 lengths were found in all patient T-cell subsets, and >85% Treg-Tconv repertoire overlap at nucleotide and amino acid level was observed in Omenn syndrome patients. Compared with controls, Omenn syndrome and CID/AS patients had roughly 100-fold fewer unique TCR beta sequences in Treg cells, but only around 10-fold fewer in the other subsets. The CD25-high CD127-low cells sorted from Omenn syndrome patients may be peripherally activated cells rather than true Treg cells.

The sample was also reused in another study, on regulatory T cells. That second publication adds: In the multiplex PCR, 52 forward TRBV primers and 13 reverse TRBJ primers were used, and assay-based and computational corrections were applied for amplification bias. In patients, repertoires had restricted unique TRB V-J pairs and skewed V and J gene usage, with regulatory T cells showing the most marked changes. The study compared T-cell receptor beta repertoires of sorted regulatory, conventional CD4+ and CD8+ T cells between CD3G-deficient patients and healthy controls. Ficoll density separation was used to isolate peripheral blood mononuclear cells. Rearranged TRB loci were amplified from genomic DNA by multiplex PCR within the immunoSEQ assay. Sequencing of the TRB amplicons was done on an Illumina HiSeq platform. Custom algorithms error-filtered the raw sequences and aligned them to reference gene sequences, after which the immunoSEQ online tools were used for analysis. The frequencies of productive and nonproductive TRB rearrangements were evaluated among unique sequences as well as among total sequences. For group comparisons, t tests, Mann-Whitney tests or two-way ANOVA were performed in Prism software.

The chain employs TRBV5-5 and TRBJ2-3; TRBD1 is a weak D gene call, 6 bases matching. This TCR derives from a human donor in good health. Material for sequencing was CD25- CD4+ T cells sorted from blood. The CDR3 region has the sequence CASSLSPRGTSTDTQYF. The DNA is as follows: TGTGCCAGCAGCTTGAGCCCCAGGGGAACTAGCACAGATACGCAGTATTTT.